This T cell receptor (beta chain) was captured by sequencing in a study of beta chain features in type 1 diabetes. Whole-study results and caveats: TCRB repertoires of naive, central memory and Treg cells appeared more similar among patients than among healthy donors. All four CD4+ subsets from Type 1 diabetes patients carried moderately but significantly shorter TCRB CDR3s.

The whole isolated RNA underwent reverse transcription, so sequencing captured expressed TCRB transcripts. Some clones are missing from TCRdb's copy, which holds only in-frame ones; the method was immunoSEQ multiplex PCR. Found here are about 710,000 clones, 11% to 15% of them singletons; the top ten hold 0.03% to 0.04%. Comments on this clone: What it binds is unknown.

The CDR3 extends over 16 amino acids. V lost 3 bases, J lost 5 bases, and 17 bases lay in between. The TCR sequence derives from a man aged 18 to 29 with type 1 diabetes. The sequencing sample was made of naive CD4+ T cells from blood. The rearrangement joins TRBV23-1 to TRBJ2-1, with D uncertain. TRBV23-1 is an open reading frame whose function is uncertain. The CDR3 DNA reads TGCGCCAGCAGTCAGGAAGGGTGCACCAAGGACAATGAGCAGTTCTTC. Its translation: CASSQEGCTKDNEQFF.